This T cell receptor (beta chain) was identified during a study of blood T cell repertoires in COVID-19. Study summary: Sites across the United States, Italy and Spain contributed samples from acute and convalescent COVID-19. Sources were T cells, B-cell-depleted T cells, or PBMCs; the material itself was cDNA or gDNA.

In the study's own analysis: Researchers report that nucleated cell counts were estimated from reference gene primer amplification. TCRdb's copy holds only in-frame clones and misses some; the assay was immunoSEQ multiplex PCR. For V, J and clone size, that table is used; D and trimming come from the DNA. The sample includes roughly 300,000 clones, 65% to 90% of them seen just once. The CDR3 covers 15 residues. Germline V gene data show CDR1 as KGHSH and CDR2 as LQKENI. J was trimmed by 4 bases and V by 2 bases; bases with no gene match: 3. The sequence was collected from a human donor in a cohort sampled during active COVID-19. Sequenced: peripheral blood. The V call is TRBV18, the J call TRBJ2-2; 8 bases fit TRBD2. The CDR3 DNA reads TGTGCCAGCTCACCATCGCTAGCGGGCACCGGGGAGCTGTTTTTT. Protein: CASSPSLAGTGELFF.